The TCR beta chain under discussion was sequenced for a study of neoadjuvant anti-PD-1 for oral cavity cancer. Study context: Patients mostly received three to four biweekly nivolumab doses at 3 mg/kg before surgery. Around day 43, patients without progression received a fourth nivolumab dose before surgery.

Specified time point: after neoadjuvant nivolumab, at surgical resection. Cohort: HPV-negative, locally advanced oral cavity squamous cell carcinoma patients. No culture or expansion preceded analysis of these blood cells. Data came from immunoSEQ multiplex PCR; TCRdb stores just in-frame clones and leaves some out. The sample has approximately 45,000 clones; approximately 80% are singletons. Trimming took 1 base from V and 1 from J; bases not matched to a gene: 9. This CDR3 is built from 19 residues. Germline lookup yields CDR1 SQVTM and CDR2 ANQGSEA. The sequencing used PBMCs, collected after nivolumab (anti-PD-1) treatment. V is TRBV29-1 and J is TRBJ2-1; 14 nucleotides match TRBD2. This clonotype was sampled from a person between 35 and 79 years old with oral cavity squamous cell carcinoma. DNA for the CDR3: TGCAGCGTTGAAGGGTTTATGGGACTAGCGGGAGATTCCTACAATGAGCAGTTCTTC. Amino acid sequence: CSVEGFMGLAGDSYNEQFF.